This T cell receptor beta chain was obtained from a study of blood T cell repertoires in COVID-19. CDR1 SQVTM and CDR2 ANQGSEA come from the germline V gene. The CDR3 numbers 11 amino acids, ends counted. Assay: immunoSEQ multiplex PCR; the TCRdb copy retains only in-frame clones and omits some. In the table there are 190,000 or so clones, approximately 90% of which are singletons. A note on this clone: In this CDR3 the conserved last residue, phenylalanine or tryptophan, is missing, so a read error is likely. No DNA is shown, since the ends of the CDR3 on it are uncertain; the CDR3 is the one TCRdb lists.

The chain is built from TRBV29-1 and TRBJ2-3; the D call TRBD2 from the table was never checked on the DNA. The receptor's source is a young woman who had recovered from COVID-19. Sequencing used peripheral blood. Here the CDR3 reads CSVEMTSGGDV.